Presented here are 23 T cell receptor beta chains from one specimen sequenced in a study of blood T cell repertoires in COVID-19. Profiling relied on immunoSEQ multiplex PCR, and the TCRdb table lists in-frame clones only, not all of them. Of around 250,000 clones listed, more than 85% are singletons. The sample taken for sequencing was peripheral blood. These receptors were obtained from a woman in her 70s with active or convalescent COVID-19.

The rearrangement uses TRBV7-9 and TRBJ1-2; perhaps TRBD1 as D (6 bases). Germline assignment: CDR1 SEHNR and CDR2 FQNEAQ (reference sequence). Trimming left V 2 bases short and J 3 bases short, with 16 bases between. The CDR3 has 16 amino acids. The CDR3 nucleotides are TGTGCCAGCAGCTTAAGAAATCAGGGGCTCGACTATGGCTACACCTTC. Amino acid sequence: CASSLRNQGLDYGYTF.

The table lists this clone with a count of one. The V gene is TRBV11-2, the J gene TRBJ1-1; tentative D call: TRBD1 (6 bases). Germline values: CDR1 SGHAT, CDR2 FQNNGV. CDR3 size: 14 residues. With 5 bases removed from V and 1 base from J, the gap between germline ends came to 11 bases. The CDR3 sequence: CASSQGQQNTEAFF. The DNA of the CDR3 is TGTGCCAGCAGCCAGGGACAACAGAACACTGAAGCTTTCTTT.

The CDR3 coding sequence is TGCGCCAGCAGCCAAGGAGGAGGGAGAGACACCTTC. Translating gives CASSQGGGRDTF. This chain uses TRBV4-1 with TRBJ1-2, with D uncertain. Germline assignment: CDR1 MGHRA and CDR2 YSYEKL. The CDR3 loop spans 12 amino acids. Trimming took off 1 base at V and 12 bases at J, with 12 bases between the two ends.

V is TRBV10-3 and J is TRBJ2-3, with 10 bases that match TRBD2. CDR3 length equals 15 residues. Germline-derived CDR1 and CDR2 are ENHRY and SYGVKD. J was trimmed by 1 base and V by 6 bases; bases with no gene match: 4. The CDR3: CAIRAGLAGTDTQYF. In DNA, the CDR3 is TGTGCCATCAGGGCTGGACTAGCGGGCACAGATACGCAGTATTTT.

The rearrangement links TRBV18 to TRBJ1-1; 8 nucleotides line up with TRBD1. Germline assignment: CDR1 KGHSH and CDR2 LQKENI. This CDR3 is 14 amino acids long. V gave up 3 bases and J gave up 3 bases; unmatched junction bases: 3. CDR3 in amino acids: CASSPRGHDTEAFF. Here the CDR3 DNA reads TGTGCCAGCTCACCCAGGGGGCATGACACTGAAGCTTTCTTT.

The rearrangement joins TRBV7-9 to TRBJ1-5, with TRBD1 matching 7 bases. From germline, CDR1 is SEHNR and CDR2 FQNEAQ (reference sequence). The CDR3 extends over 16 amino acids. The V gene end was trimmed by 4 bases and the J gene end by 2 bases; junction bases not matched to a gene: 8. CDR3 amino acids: CASSSFHTGGNQPQHF. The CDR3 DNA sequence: TGTGCCAGCAGCTCGTTCCATACAGGGGGCAATCAGCCCCAGCATTTT.

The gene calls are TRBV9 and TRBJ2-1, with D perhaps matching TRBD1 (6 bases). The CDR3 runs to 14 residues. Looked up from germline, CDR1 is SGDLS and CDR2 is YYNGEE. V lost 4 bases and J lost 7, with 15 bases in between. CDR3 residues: CASSPTGFLNEQFF. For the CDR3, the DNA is TGTGCCAGCAGCCCTACAGGGTTTTTAAATGAGCAGTTCTTC.

CDR3 coding DNA: TGTGCCAGCAGCTTTGTTAGCGGGGGGGCCGCGGAGACCCAGTACTTC. This sequence encodes CASSFVSGGAAETQYF. The V and J genes are TRBV7-2 and TRBJ2-5; 11 bases map to TRBD2. CDR3 size: 16 residues. Germline CDR1 SGHTA, CDR2 FQGNSA. V gave up 3 bases and J gave up 5 bases; unmatched junction bases: 8.

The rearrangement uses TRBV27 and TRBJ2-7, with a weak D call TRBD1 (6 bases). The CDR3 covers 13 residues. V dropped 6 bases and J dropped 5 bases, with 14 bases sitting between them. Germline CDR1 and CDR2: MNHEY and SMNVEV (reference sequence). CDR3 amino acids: CASREQGGNEQYF. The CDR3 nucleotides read TGTGCCAGCAGAGAACAGGGTGGTAACGAGCAGTACTTC.

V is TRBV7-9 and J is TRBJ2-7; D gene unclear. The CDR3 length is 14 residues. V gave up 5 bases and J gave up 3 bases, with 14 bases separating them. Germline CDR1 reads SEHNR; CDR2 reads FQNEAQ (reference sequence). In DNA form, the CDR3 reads TGTGCCAGCAGCCTCCAGGCAGGTCACTACGAGCAGTACTTC. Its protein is CASSLQAGHYEQYF.

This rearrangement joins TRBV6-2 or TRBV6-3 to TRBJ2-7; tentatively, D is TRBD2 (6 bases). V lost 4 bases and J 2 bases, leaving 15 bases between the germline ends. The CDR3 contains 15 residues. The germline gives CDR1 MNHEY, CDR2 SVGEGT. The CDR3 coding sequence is TGTGCCAGCAGTTTCCCGGGACTCGCCCCCTACGAGCAGTACTTC. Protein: CASSFPGLAPYEQYF.

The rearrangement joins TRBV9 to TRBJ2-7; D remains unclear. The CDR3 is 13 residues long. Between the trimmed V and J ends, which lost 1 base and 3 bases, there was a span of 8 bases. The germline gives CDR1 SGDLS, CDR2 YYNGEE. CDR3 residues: CASSVQPSYEQYF. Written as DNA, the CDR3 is TGTGCCAGCAGCGTACAACCCAGCTACGAGCAGTACTTC.

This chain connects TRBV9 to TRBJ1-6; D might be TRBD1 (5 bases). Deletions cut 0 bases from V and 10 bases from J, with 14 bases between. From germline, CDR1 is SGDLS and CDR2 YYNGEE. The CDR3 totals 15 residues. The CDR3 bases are TGTGCCAGCAGCGTAGTGGGGGACGGGGGATCACCCCTCCACTTT. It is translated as CASSVVGDGGSPLHF.

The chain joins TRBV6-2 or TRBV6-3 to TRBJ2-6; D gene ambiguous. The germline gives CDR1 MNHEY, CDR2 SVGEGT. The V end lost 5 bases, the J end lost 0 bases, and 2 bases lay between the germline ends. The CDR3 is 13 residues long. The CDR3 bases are TGTGCCAGCAGTCTCTCTGGGGCCAACGTCCTGACTTTC. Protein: CASSLSGANVLTF.

This chain's CDR3 is CASSSGRGSEAFF. The CDR3 region has the DNA TGTGCCAGCTCTTCTGGGAGGGGGAGTGAAGCTTTCTTT. This chain uses TRBV7-7 with TRBJ1-1, with D perhaps matching TRBD1 (6 bases). This CDR3 spans 13 amino acids. Trimming removed 8 bases at V and 7 bases at J, with 17 bases between. Looked up from germline, CDR1 is SSHAT and CDR2 is FNYEAQ (reference sequence).

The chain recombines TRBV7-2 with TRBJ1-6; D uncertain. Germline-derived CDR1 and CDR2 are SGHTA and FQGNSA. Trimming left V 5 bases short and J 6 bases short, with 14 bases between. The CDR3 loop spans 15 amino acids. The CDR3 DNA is TGTGCCAGCAGCGATGACCCGGGAGTTAATTCACCCCTCCACTTT. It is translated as CASSDDPGVNSPLHF.

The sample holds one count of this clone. CDR3 in DNA: TGTGCCAGCAGTTCGCGGGGGACCTACAATGAGCAGTTCTTC. As protein: CASSSRGTYNEQFF. The J gene is TRBJ2-1, the V gene TRBV6-5; 7 nucleotides line up with TRBD2. Germline assignment: CDR1 MNHEY and CDR2 SVGAGI. This CDR3 contains 14 residues. V lost 4 bases, J lost 2 bases, and 2 bases stayed unmatched.

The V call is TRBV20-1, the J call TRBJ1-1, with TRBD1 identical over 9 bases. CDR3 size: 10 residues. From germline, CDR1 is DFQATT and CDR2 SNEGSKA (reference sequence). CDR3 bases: TGCAGGGGGGACAGGGAGGGAGCTTTCTTT. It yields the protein CRGDREGAFF.

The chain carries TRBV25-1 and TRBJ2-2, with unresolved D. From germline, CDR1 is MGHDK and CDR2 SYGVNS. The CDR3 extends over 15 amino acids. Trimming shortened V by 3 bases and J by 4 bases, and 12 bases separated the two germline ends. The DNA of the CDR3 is TGTGCCAGCAGTGATACTATAGCACCCACCGGGGAGCTGTTTTTT. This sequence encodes CASSDTIAPTGELFF.

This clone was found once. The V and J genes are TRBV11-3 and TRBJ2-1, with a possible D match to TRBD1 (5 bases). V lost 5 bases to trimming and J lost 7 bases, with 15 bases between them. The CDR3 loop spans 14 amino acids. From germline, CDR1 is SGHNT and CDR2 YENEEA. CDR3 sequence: CASSQGAGWNEQFF. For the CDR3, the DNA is TGTGCCAGCAGCCAAGGGGCAGGGTGGAATGAGCAGTTCTTC.

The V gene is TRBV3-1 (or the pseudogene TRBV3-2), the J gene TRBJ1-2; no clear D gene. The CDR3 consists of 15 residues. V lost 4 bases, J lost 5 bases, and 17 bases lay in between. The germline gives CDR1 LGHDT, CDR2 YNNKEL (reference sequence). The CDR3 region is CASSPSSGGSYGYTF. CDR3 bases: TGTGCCAGCAGCCCTTCGAGCGGCGGGTCATATGGCTACACCTTC.

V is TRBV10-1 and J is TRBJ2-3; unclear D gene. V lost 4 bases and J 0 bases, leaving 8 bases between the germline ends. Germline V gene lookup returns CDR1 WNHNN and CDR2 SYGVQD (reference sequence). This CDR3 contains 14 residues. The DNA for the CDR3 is TGCGCCAGCAGTGCCATACTTAGCACAGATACGCAGTATTTT. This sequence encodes CASSAILSTDTQYF.

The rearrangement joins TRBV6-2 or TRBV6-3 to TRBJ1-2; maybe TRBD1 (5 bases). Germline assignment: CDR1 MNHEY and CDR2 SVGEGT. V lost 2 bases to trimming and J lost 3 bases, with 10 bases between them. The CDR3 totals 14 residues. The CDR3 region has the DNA TGTGCCAGCAGTTACCGGACACAGTACTATGGCTACACCTTC. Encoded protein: CASSYRTQYYGYTF.